The 24 T cell receptor beta chains below all came from one sample that was sequenced in a study of T cell responses to AZD1222 COVID-19 vaccine. Clones were read by immunoSEQ multiplex PCR, and TCRdb kept only the in-frame ones, dropping some. The sample has 80,000 to 100,000 clones, around 88% seen once; the top ten hold over 6.5%. The source was peripheral blood, collected on day 0 of AZD1222 vaccination. These receptors originate from an adult in good health.

The chain couples TRBV2 to TRBJ2-2; possibly TRBD2 for D (5 bases). Germline CDR1 and CDR2: SNHLY and FYNNEI. With 9 bases removed from V and 4 bases from J, the gap between germline ends came to 9 bases. The CDR3 consists of 12 residues. The CDR3 DNA is TGTGCCAGTGGACTCAGCACCGGGGAGCTGTTTTTT. Residues: CASGLSTGELFF.

The CDR3 loop reads CAIKNQREGSYNEQFF. The DNA for the CDR3 is TGTGCCATCAAAAACCAGCGGGAGGGCTCCTACAATGAGCAGTTCTTC. V gene TRBV7-9 combines with J gene TRBJ2-1; 10 bases line up with TRBD2. V dropped 10 bases and J dropped 0; count of bases not matched to a gene: 9. The length of the CDR3 is 16 residues. Germline V lookup: CDR1 SEHNR, CDR2 FQNEAQ (reference sequence).

The chain couples TRBV18 to TRBJ1-2, with unresolved D. V gave up 3 bases and J gave up 5 bases, with 16 bases separating them. The CDR3 extends over 15 amino acids. CDR1 and CDR2 from the germline V gene are KGHSH and LQKENI. The CDR3 DNA is TGTGCCAGCTCACCTCAGGTGATGTTAGAGTATGGCTACACCTTC. The encoded protein is CASSPQVMLEYGYTF.

V gene TRBV2 combines with J gene TRBJ1-2; 8 bases agree with TRBD1. This CDR3 is 12 amino acids long. V dropped 6 bases and J dropped 8; count of bases not matched to a gene: 5. Germline V gene data show CDR1 as SNHLY and CDR2 as FYNNEI. CDR3 DNA sequence: TGTGCCAGCAGAAGGACAGGGAACGGCTACACCTTC. It yields the protein CASRRTGNGYTF.

The V call is TRBV30, the J call TRBJ2-3; 8 bases fit TRBD2. Trimming removed 0 bases from V and 4 bases from J; junction bases left unmatched: 3. CDR3 length equals 14 residues. Germline CDR1 GTSNPN, CDR2 SVGIG (reference sequence). CDR3 amino acids: CAWSVAGVPDTQYF. CDR3 sequence (DNA): TGTGCCTGGAGTGTAGCGGGGGTGCCAGATACGCAGTATTTT.

J is TRBJ1-5 and V is TRBV19, with D unresolved. Germline V gene lookup returns CDR1 LNHDA and CDR2 SQIVND (reference sequence). Trimming stripped 4 bases from V and 6 bases from J, with 7 bases between. The CDR3 extends over 12 amino acids. Written as DNA, the CDR3 is TGTGCCAGTAGTACTCGACCTCAGCCCCAGCATTTT. Protein sequence: CASSTRPQPQHF.

This clone is a singleton in its sample. The chain carries TRBV5-5 and TRBJ2-7; 10 positions match TRBD1. The CDR3 runs 18 residues. Trimming took 0 bases from V and 3 from J; bases not matched to a gene: 12. Germline V gene sequence: CDR1 SGHKS, CDR2 YYEKEE (reference sequence). The CDR3 DNA follows: TGTGCCAGCAGCTTGGCCGGGACAGGGGCCTTTCCGGACTACGAGCAGTACTTC. Its protein product is CASSLAGTGAFPDYEQYF.

Only a few counts were recorded for this clone. The V call is TRBV28, the J call TRBJ2-3; weak D call: TRBD1 (5 bases). This CDR3 has 17 amino acids. The germline V gene has CDR1 MDHEN and CDR2 SYDVKM. With 4 bases removed from V and 2 bases from J, the gap between germline ends came to 19 bases. CDR3 bases: TGTGCCAGCAGTTCCACGCCCCTAGTGGGGCCCACAGATACGCAGTATTTT. Its protein is CASSSTPLVGPTDTQYF.

The J gene is TRBJ1-1, the V gene TRBV20-1; D is undetermined. Germline V gene data show CDR1 as DFQATT and CDR2 as SNEGSKA (reference sequence). V was pared by 5 bases and J by 8 bases, with 12 bases between. The CDR3 has 11 residues. CDR3 region: CSAPGSIEAFF. DNA for the CDR3: TGCAGTGCTCCGGGCTCGATCGAAGCTTTCTTT.

This chain uses TRBV7-9 with TRBJ1-2; D is unresolved. Germline-derived CDR1 and CDR2 are SEHNR and FQNEAQ (reference sequence). The length of the CDR3 is 11 residues. Deletions cut 5 bases from V and 6 bases from J, with 7 bases between. Here the CDR3 reads CASSPGDGYTF. CDR3 bases: TGTGCCAGCAGCCCCGGGGATGGCTACACCTTC.

This rearrangement joins TRBV28 to TRBJ1-3, with a weak D call TRBD1 (5 bases). V was trimmed by 1 base and J by 4 bases, leaving 14 bases between them. The CDR3 runs to 16 residues. The germline gives CDR1 MDHEN, CDR2 SYDVKM. The CDR3 DNA reads TGTGCCAGCAGTTTATCAGGAGGAGGGGCCGGAAACACCATATATTTT. Amino acid sequence: CASSLSGGGAGNTIYF.

The chain combines TRBV6-5 with TRBJ2-7; maybe TRBD2 (6 bases). With 6 bases removed from V and 2 bases from J, the gap between germline ends came to 14 bases. CDR3 length equals 14 residues. Per germline, CDR1 MNHEY and CDR2 SVGAGI. In DNA, the CDR3 is TGTGCCAGCAGCCGTGCGGGACCTCCCTACGAGCAGTACTTC. It specifies CASSRAGPPYEQYF.

The CDR3 DNA is TGTGCCAGCAGTTGGACTAGCGGCTACCAAGAGACCCAGTACTTC. Translated: CASSWTSGYQETQYF. This chain uses TRBV5-5 with TRBJ2-5, with 10 nucleotides matching TRBD2. CDR3 size: 15 residues. V lost 5 bases and J lost 0; bases outside the gene matches: 4. CDR1 SGHKS and CDR2 YYEKEE come from the germline V gene (reference sequence).

This clone was detected only once. The chain has TRBV5-1 and TRBJ2-1; 8 bases line up with TRBD1. This CDR3 is built from 14 residues. J was trimmed by 6 bases and V by 7 bases; bases with no gene match: 9. Germline V CDR1 and CDR2: SGHRS, YFSETQ. CDR3 amino acids: CASGQQGAFNEQFF. As DNA, the CDR3 is TGCGCCAGCGGGCAGCAGGGGGCTTTCAATGAGCAGTTCTTC.

This chain joins TRBV5-8 and TRBJ2-2; 12 positions agree with TRBD2. Germline loops: CDR1 SGHTS, CDR2 YDEGEE. The CDR3 is made up of 17 amino acids. Trimming at V came to 4 bases and at J to 2 bases, leaving 6 bases not matched to a gene. The CDR3 DNA reads TGTGCCAGCAGCACCGGACTAGCGGGGATCAACACCGGGGAGCTGTTTTTT. Protein product: CASSTGLAGINTGELFF.

The rearrangement joins TRBV7-9 to TRBJ1-2; D remains unclear. CDR1 is SEHNR and CDR2 is FQNEAQ in the germline V gene (reference sequence). The CDR3 is 13 residues long. Trimming shortened V by 5 bases and J by 3 bases, and 10 bases separated the two germline ends. Here the CDR3 reads CASSVQIYYGYTF. Written as DNA, the CDR3 is TGTGCCAGCAGCGTACAGATTTACTATGGCTACACCTTC.

The V and J genes are TRBV24-1 and TRBJ2-7; 8 bases align to TRBD2. After removal of 6 bases from V and 3 bases from J, the junction contained 9 bases not matched to a gene. The CDR3 has 15 residues. The V gene's germline CDR1 is KGHDR and CDR2 SFDVKD. CDR3 DNA: TGTGCCACCAGTAGTTCGGGCGGGGGGCGCTACGAGCAGTACTTC. This sequence encodes CATSSSGGGRYEQYF.

The gene calls are TRBV27 and TRBJ2-7; 11 positions match TRBD2. CDR3 length equals 17 residues. V dropped 2 bases and J dropped 5; count of bases not matched to a gene: 11. In germline, CDR1 is MNHEY, CDR2 SMNVEV (reference sequence). CDR3 in amino acids: CASSLLAGGHATDEQYF. As DNA, the CDR3 is TGTGCCAGCAGTTTACTAGCGGGAGGTCACGCCACAGACGAGCAGTACTTC.

This chain uses TRBV2 with TRBJ2-7; D call uncertain. V lost 2 bases, J lost 0 bases, and 14 bases lay in between. Germline V gene data show CDR1 as SNHLY and CDR2 as FYNNEI. CDR3 size: 16 residues. CDR3 in DNA: TGTGCCAGCAGTGAAACCGAACATCTGAGCTCCTACGAGCAGTACTTC. This gives the protein CASSETEHLSSYEQYF.

This chain connects TRBV27 to TRBJ1-1, with 9 bases that match TRBD1. V shed 5 bases, J shed 3 bases, and the junction held 7 bases outside the gene matches. Germline-derived CDR1 and CDR2 are MNHEY and SMNVEV (reference sequence). The CDR3 loop spans 15 amino acids. The CDR3 region has the DNA TGTGCCAGCAGTAAACAGGGGACAGGGTACACTGAAGCTTTCTTT. It encodes CASSKQGTGYTEAFF.

The chain joins TRBV5-5 to TRBJ2-7; no reliable D call. This CDR3 comprises 14 residues. Germline V gene lookup returns CDR1 SGHKS and CDR2 YYEKEE (reference sequence). Trimming removed 0 bases from V and 6 bases from J, with 13 bases in between. The DNA for the CDR3 is TGTGCCAGCAGCTTGGCGGCCGGGCCTGGCGAGCAGTACTTC. Translation: CASSLAAGPGEQYF.

The chain employs TRBV19 and TRBJ2-7; D perhaps matches TRBD1 (7 bases). The V end was cut by 8 bases, the J end by 5 bases, with 13 bases between. The germline V gene encodes CDR1 LNHDA and CDR2 SQIVND (reference sequence). This CDR3 is built from 12 residues. The CDR3 DNA is TGTGCCAGTGGCAGGGGGGCCGACGAGCAGTACTTC. Its translation is CASGRGADEQYF.

The chain has TRBV7-2 and TRBJ2-7, with 9 bases aligning to TRBD2. Germline CDR1 and CDR2: SGHTA and FQGNSA. This CDR3 contains 15 residues. Trimming at V came to 2 bases and at J to 5 bases, leaving 7 bases not matched to a gene. CDR3 DNA: TGTGCCAGCAGCTTACCCCTAGCGGGGCATGACGAGCAGTACTTC. It codes for CASSLPLAGHDEQYF.

This chain links TRBV7-3 with TRBJ2-1; 8 bases match TRBD2. The V and J ends lost 0 bases and 6 bases, in that order; junction bases with no gene match: 7. The CDR3 is made up of 16 amino acids. CDR1 is SGHTA and CDR2 is FQGTGA in the germline V gene. The CDR3 spells CASSLTPAGGANEQFF. The CDR3 nucleotides are TGTGCCAGCAGCTTAACTCCCGCCGGGGGGGCCAATGAGCAGTTCTTC.